This T cell receptor beta chain was profiled in a study of cytomegalovirus exposure and HLA in healthy donors. Study results and limitations: Looking again later, the authors saw that most CMV-associated TCR beta chains seemed HLA-restricted. Associated with HLA alleles at 0.05 false discovery rate in a later analysis were around 15,000 TCR beta sequences. It was taken for granted in presence/absence analyses that sequencing depth across donors was roughly uniform. Despite most TCR sequences being rare, some public TCRs occurred in many donors.

PCR was performed using 60 Vbeta and 13 Jbeta primers. Repertoires were generated with immunoSEQ multiplex PCR, while TCRdb's copy carries only in-frame clones and drops some. In the table there are 150,000 to 200,000 clones, about 81% of which are singletons. About this clone itself: Its cognate antigen is unknown.

CDR1 MNHNS and CDR2 SASEGT come from the germline V gene. The CDR3 totals 14 residues. The ends were cut back, 5 bases at V and 2 bases at J, with 13 bases in the middle. This rearrangement joins TRBV6-1 to TRBJ2-7, with a possible D match to TRBD2 (6 bases). This clonotype was sampled from a woman under 30 in good health and CMV-seronegative. The source material was PBMCs. Here the CDR3 DNA reads TGTGCCAGCAGTCCGCGGGACGGTGCCTACGAGCAGTACTTC. The encoded protein is CASSPRDGAYEQYF.